This T cell receptor (beta chain) was obtained from a study of blood T cell repertoires in COVID-19. Across the study: Samples of COVID-19 (acute and convalescent) were obtained from the United States, Italy and Spain. From T cells, B-cell-depleted T cells, or PBMCs came the material, which was cDNA or gDNA.

Per germline, CDR1 LNHNV and CDR2 YYDKDF (reference sequence). V shed 3 bases, J shed 5 bases, and the junction held 13 bases outside the gene matches. The CDR3 is made up of 17 amino acids. Per the study methods: Reference gene primer amplification yielded estimated nucleated cell counts. TCRdb's table, derived via immunoSEQ multiplex PCR, lists solely in-frame clones and lacks some. The V and J calls and the clone size are those of that table, but D and trimming were determined from the DNA. The sample has 45,000 or so clones, roughly 87% seen once. The sequenced material came from peripheral blood. The genes are TRBV15 and TRBJ2-7, with 10 positions matching TRBD1. This TCR was sampled from a woman aged 80 or older with active COVID-19. DNA for the CDR3: TGTGCCACCAGCAGTAGACAGGGGGCGCAGGGTAGCAACGAGCAGTACTTC. It specifies CATSSRQGAQGSNEQYF.